This T cell receptor beta chain was sequenced during a study of CD8+CD57+ T cells in acquired aplastic anemia. Study-wide results and caveats: Overlapping CD8+ CDR3 repertoires of patients and controls contained under 35 shared sequences. Patients were compared with controls for CD8+ Simpson's diversity, and no significant difference emerged.

Germline CDR1 reads MNHEY; CDR2 reads SVGAGI. The CDR3 consists of 18 residues. V lost 5 bases and J lost 5; bases outside the gene matches: 16. Both TCR beta VDJ combination and CDR3 sequence profiling were carried out. Genomic DNA was the template for this profiling. Using its own MiXCR run on the reads, TCRdb lists one record per CDR3 protein. The sample lists roughly 160,000 distinct CDR3 sequences; about two thirds were seen once. This clonotype has only a few counts. The antigen is undetermined. Selection for sequencing was limited to patients who had shown CD8+CD57+ cell expansion by flow cytometry. Patients were untreated when blood was sampled.

The chain combines TRBV6-5 with TRBJ1-1, with 11 bases lining up with TRBD1. The sample taken for sequencing was sorted CD4+, CD8+, or CD8+CD57+ T cells (not recorded which) from PBMCs. The receptor was isolated from a human donor with aplastic anemia. The CDR3 spells CASSGPDRGRYLFTEAFF. In DNA form, the CDR3 reads TGTGCCAGCAGTGGGCCGGACAGGGGGCGTTATCTTTTTACTGAAGCTTTCTTT.